This is a list of T cell receptor beta chains from one sample in a study of CD8 T cells in ankylosing spondylitis. TCRdb analysed the 5' RACE reads with MiXCR anew, one entry per CDR3 protein. The repertoire has roughly 400,000 distinct CDR3 sequences, 20% to 25% of them found once; the top ten carry 15% to 20%. The sequenced sample was blood, either unsorted or a sorted T cell fraction (not recorded which). Receptors were obtained from a male donor with ankylosing spondylitis. Each CDR3 is given with its conserved first and last residue. The order of the fields is D gene, J gene, clone size, V gene, CDR3 length, CDR3 protein, CDR3 DNA. The D gene is left open where the match is weak. Only some rows state a clone size, as once, few, many or a class for expanded clones.

d_gene: -; j_gene: TRBJ2-7; abundance: -; v_gene: TRBV15; len: 14; CDR3aa: CATSKGQTAAEQYF; CDR3nt: TGTGCCACCAGCAAAGGACAGACGGCGGCCGAGCAGTACTTC
d_gene: -; j_gene: TRBJ2-7; abundance: -; v_gene: TRBV5-5; len: 13; CDR3aa: CASGESRGSEQYF; CDR3nt: TGTGCCAGCGGAGAGAGCAGGGGATCCGAGCAGTACTTC
d_gene: -; j_gene: TRBJ2-5; abundance: -; v_gene: TRBV20-1; len: 13; CDR3aa: CSARPTGEGTQYF; CDR3nt: TGCAGTGCTAGGCCAACAGGGGAGGGGACCCAGTACTTC
d_gene: TRBD2; j_gene: TRBJ2-2; abundance: many; v_gene: TRBV29-1; len: 16; CDR3aa: CSAVQPGLADTGELFF; CDR3nt: TGCAGCGCCGTACAGCCGGGACTAGCGGACACCGGGGAGCTGTTTTTT
d_gene: TRBD1; j_gene: TRBJ2-5; abundance: few; v_gene: TRBV5-1; len: 14; CDR3aa: CASSSTGGDETQYF; CDR3nt: TGCGCCAGCAGCTCGACAGGGGGCGATGAGACCCAGTACTTC
d_gene: -; j_gene: TRBJ2-1; abundance: few; v_gene: TRBV7-6; len: 14; CDR3aa: CASSPTRVYNEQFF; CDR3nt: TGTGCCAGCAGTCCAACTAGAGTCTACAATGAGCAGTTCTTC
d_gene: TRBD2; j_gene: TRBJ2-7; abundance: few; v_gene: TRBV10-3; len: 14; CDR3aa: CAIMSQAGAYEQYF; CDR3nt: TGTGCCATCATGTCTCAAGCGGGAGCGTACGAGCAGTACTTC
d_gene: TRBD1; j_gene: TRBJ1-1; abundance: few; v_gene: TRBV24-1; len: 13; CDR3aa: CATSDSGTGEAFF; CDR3nt: TGTGCCACCAGTGATTCCGGGACAGGGGAAGCTTTCTTT
d_gene: -; j_gene: TRBJ2-1; abundance: few; v_gene: TRBV5-1; len: 15; CDR3aa: CASSMGTASYNEQFF; CDR3nt: TGCGCCAGCAGCATGGGGACCGCATCTTACAATGAGCAGTTCTTC
d_gene: -; j_gene: TRBJ1-5; abundance: -; v_gene: TRBV7-2; len: 14; CDR3aa: CASSHALGDQPQHF; CDR3nt: TGTGCCAGCAGCCATGCCCTAGGCGATCAGCCCCAGCATTTT
d_gene: TRBD2; j_gene: TRBJ2-5; abundance: -; v_gene: TRBV3-1; len: 16; CDR3aa: CASSQRGTSGKETQYF; CDR3nt: TGTGCCAGCAGCCAACGCGGGACTAGCGGGAAAGAGACCCAGTACTTC
d_gene: -; j_gene: TRBJ2-1; abundance: -; v_gene: TRBV18; len: 14; CDR3aa: CASSPSRQNNEQFF; CDR3nt: TGTGCCAGCTCACCATCTCGACAGAACAATGAGCAGTTCTTC
d_gene: TRBD2; j_gene: TRBJ2-3; abundance: few; v_gene: TRBV3-1; len: 16; CDR3aa: CASSRGLAGARDTQYF; CDR3nt: TGTGCCAGCAGCCGCGGACTAGCGGGAGCGAGAGATACGCAGTATTTT
d_gene: TRBD1; j_gene: TRBJ2-3; abundance: -; v_gene: TRBV9; len: 15; CDR3aa: CASSPITGGTDTLYF; CDR3nt: TGTGCCAGCAGTCCGATTACAGGGGGCACAGATACGCTGTATTTT
d_gene: TRBD2; j_gene: TRBJ2-7; abundance: many; v_gene: TRBV20-1; len: 14; CDR3aa: CSASEGSGGREQYF; CDR3nt: TGCAGTGCTAGTGAAGGCTCGGGGGGAAGGGAGCAGTACTTC
d_gene: -; j_gene: TRBJ2-5; abundance: few; v_gene: TRBV20-1; len: 10; CDR3aa: CSAGKETQYF; CDR3nt: TGCAGTGCTGGTAAAGAGACCCAGTACTTC
d_gene: TRBD1; j_gene: TRBJ2-7; abundance: many; v_gene: TRBV29-1; len: 13; CDR3aa: CSVEGQGVSEQYF; CDR3nt: TGCAGCGTTGAGGGACAGGGGGTATCCGAGCAGTACTTC
d_gene: -; j_gene: TRBJ2-5; abundance: -; v_gene: TRBV3-1; len: 14; CDR3aa: CASSRWTREETQYF; CDR3nt: TGTGCCAGCAGCCGATGGACCAGGGAAGAGACCCAGTACTTC
d_gene: TRBD2; j_gene: TRBJ2-1; abundance: -; v_gene: TRBV3-1; len: 18; CDR3aa: CASSQRVPTGLAYNEQFF; CDR3nt: TGTGCCAGCAGCCAAAGAGTACCAACGGGACTAGCATACAATGAGCAGTTCTTC